This TCR beta chain was identified in a study of T cell repertoires in cytomegalovirus infection. Whole-study context: Through public TCR beta signatures, both CMV infection and matching HLA type were indicated. Regarding the study as a whole: Cumulative frequency (of public TCR beta family members) identified carriers of CMV plus the relevant HLA. The response measured ex vivo was dominated by TCR beta clonotypes (HLA-C-restricted and CMV-specific).

TCRdb independently ran MiXCR on the reads; one entry per CDR3 protein. The data show roughly 630,000 distinct CDR3 sequences, with 20% to 25% seen just once and 7% to 9% held by the top ten. This clonotype was detected a few times. Antigen unknown. Specimen: CD8+ T cells from PBMCs. The TCR comes from a human donor in good health (CMV status not recorded). Some clones in this sample may be carry-over from other donors' samples.

The CDR3 reads CASSLEGRYTEAFF. The CDR3 region has the DNA TGTGCCAGCAGCTTAGAGGGCAGATACACTGAAGCTTTCTTT. The chain carries TRBV11-1 and TRBJ1-1; D unresolved. Germline CDR1 SGHAT, CDR2 FQDESV (reference sequence). V was cut by 1 base and J by 3 bases, with 9 bases left in between. This CDR3 contains 14 residues.